This TCR beta chain came from a study of shared clonotypes between healthy human individuals. Whole-study results and caveats: Investigators collected only blood, and repertoires in tissues likely differ. Clonotypes that were shared across a handful of donors made up approximately 5.1% of naive CD4 clonotypes.

Trimming took 3 bases from V and 0 from J, leaving 16 bases between them. This CDR3 spans 18 amino acids. Replicate PCRs from sorted subsets contained around 200 ng DNA, which is some 30,000 T cell genomes. Clones were read by immunoSEQ multiplex PCR, and TCRdb kept only the in-frame ones, dropping some. Of some 2 million clones listed, less than 95% are singletons. CD45RO-negative CD8 cells positively selected for CCR7 made up the naive population, which excluded terminally differentiated effector memory CD45RA+ cells. With regard to this clone: The antigen remains unidentified.

V and J are TRBV5-7 and TRBJ2-6; D possibly corresponds to TRBD1 (5 bases). TRBV5-7 is an open reading frame whose function is uncertain. This receptor was obtained from a man between 18 and 35 years old in good health. Sequencing was done on a sample of naive CD8+ T cells sorted from blood. The CDR3 region is CASSSNGHTNSGANVLTF. The CDR3, as DNA: TGTGCCAGCAGCTCGAATGGACATACAAACTCTGGGGCCAACGTCCTGACTTTC.